The clone carrying this T cell receptor (beta chain) was detected only once. What it binds is not known. The sample originates from a study of T cell responses to AZD1222 COVID-19 vaccine. Study-wide results and caveats: AZD1222 recipients seropositive at baseline numbered only five to seven. Spike-specific TCR repertoires showed rising breadth and depth after two AZD1222 doses. White British donors predominated, females outnumbered males, and clonal diversity was possibly underestimated.

CDR1 is SGHAT and CDR2 is FQNNGV in the germline V gene. V lost 2 bases to trimming and J lost 1 base; unmatched junction nucleotides: 3. The CDR3 extends over 16 amino acids. The assay was immunoSEQ multiplex PCR, and TCRdb's table has in-frame clones only and misses some. This sample has 75,000 to 100,000 clones; roughly 90% occur once, and the top ten carry less than 3.5%. The gene calls are TRBV11-2 and TRBJ2-3, with 10 nucleotides matching TRBD2. The sequence was collected from an adult in good health. Specimen: peripheral blood, collected on day 0 of AZD1222 vaccination. The CDR3 reads CASSLLAGARTDTQYF. The CDR3 DNA reads TGTGCCAGCAGCTTACTAGCGGGAGCCCGCACAGATACGCAGTATTTT.